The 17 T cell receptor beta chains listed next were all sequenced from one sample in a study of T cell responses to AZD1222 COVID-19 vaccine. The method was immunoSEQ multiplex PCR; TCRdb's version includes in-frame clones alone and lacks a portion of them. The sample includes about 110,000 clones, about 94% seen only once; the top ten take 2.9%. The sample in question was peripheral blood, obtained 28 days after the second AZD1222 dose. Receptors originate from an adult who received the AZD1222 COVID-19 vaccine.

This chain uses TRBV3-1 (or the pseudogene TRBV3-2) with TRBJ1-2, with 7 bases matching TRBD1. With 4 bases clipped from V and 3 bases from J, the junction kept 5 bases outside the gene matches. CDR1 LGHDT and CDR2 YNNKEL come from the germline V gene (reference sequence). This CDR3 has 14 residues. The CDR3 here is CASSRSTGDYGYTF. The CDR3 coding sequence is TGTGCCAGCAGCCGGAGCACAGGGGACTATGGCTACACCTTC.

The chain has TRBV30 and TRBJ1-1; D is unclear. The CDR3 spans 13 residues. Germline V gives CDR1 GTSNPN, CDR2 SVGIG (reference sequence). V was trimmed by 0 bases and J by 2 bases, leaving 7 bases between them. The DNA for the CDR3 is TGTGCCTGGAGTGTCGGTGGTAACACTGAAGCTTTCTTT. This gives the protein CAWSVGGNTEAFF.

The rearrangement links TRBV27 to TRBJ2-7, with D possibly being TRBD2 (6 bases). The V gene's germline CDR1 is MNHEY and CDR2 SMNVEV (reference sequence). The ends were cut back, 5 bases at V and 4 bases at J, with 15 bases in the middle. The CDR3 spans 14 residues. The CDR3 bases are TGTGCCAGCAGTCCGGGACTCGTATCTTACGAGCAGTACTTC. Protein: CASSPGLVSYEQYF.

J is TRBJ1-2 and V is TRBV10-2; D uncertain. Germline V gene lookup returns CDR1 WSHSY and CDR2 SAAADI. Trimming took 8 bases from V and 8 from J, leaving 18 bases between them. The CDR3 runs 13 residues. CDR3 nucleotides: TGCGCCAGCCGTCCTGATCCGGTGGGAGGCTACACCTTC. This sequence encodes CASRPDPVGGYTF.

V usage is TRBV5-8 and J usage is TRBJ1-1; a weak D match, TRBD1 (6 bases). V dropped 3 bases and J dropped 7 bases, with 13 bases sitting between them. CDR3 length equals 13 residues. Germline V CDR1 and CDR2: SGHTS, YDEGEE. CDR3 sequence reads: CASSWTEGFEAFF. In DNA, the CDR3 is TGTGCCAGCAGCTGGACAGAGGGCTTTGAAGCTTTCTTT.

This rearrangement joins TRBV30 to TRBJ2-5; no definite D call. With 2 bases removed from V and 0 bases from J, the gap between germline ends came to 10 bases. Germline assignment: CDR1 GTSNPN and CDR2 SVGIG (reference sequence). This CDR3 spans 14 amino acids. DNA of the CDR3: TGTGCCTGGAGTTTATCGCGGTACCAAGAGACCCAGTACTTC. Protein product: CAWSLSRYQETQYF. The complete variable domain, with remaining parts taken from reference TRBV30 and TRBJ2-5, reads SQTIHQWPATLVQPVGSPLSLECTVEGTSNPNLYWYRQAAGRGLQLLFYSVGIGQISSEVPQNLSASRPQDRQFILSSKKLLLSDSGFYLCAWSLSRYQETQYFGPGTRLLVL.

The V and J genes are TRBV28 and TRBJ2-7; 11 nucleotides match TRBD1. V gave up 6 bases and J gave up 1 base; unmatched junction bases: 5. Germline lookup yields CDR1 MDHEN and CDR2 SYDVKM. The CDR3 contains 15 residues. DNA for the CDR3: TGTGCCAGCAGGACCGGGACAGGGGGTTCCTACGAGCAGTACTTC. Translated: CASRTGTGGSYEQYF. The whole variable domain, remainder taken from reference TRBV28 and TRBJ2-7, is DVKVTQSSRYLVKRTGEKVFLECVQDMDHENMFWYRQDPGLGLRLIYFSYDVKMKEKGDIPEGYSVSREKKERFSLILESASTNQTSMYLCASRTGTGGSYEQYFGPGTRLTVT.

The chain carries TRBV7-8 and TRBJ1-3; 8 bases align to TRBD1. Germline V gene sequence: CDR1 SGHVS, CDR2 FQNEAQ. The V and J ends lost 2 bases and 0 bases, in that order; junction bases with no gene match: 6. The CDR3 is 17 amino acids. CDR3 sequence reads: CASSLLRDRRSGNTIYF. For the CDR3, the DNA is TGTGCCAGCAGCTTACTCCGGGACAGGCGCTCTGGAAACACCATATATTTT. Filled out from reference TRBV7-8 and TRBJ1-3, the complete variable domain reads GAGVSQSPRYKVAKRGQDVALRCDPISGHVSLFWYQQALGQGPEFLTYFQNEAQLDKSGLPSDRFFAERPEGSVSTLKIQRTQQEDSAVYLCASSLLRDRRSGNTIYFGEGSWLTVV.

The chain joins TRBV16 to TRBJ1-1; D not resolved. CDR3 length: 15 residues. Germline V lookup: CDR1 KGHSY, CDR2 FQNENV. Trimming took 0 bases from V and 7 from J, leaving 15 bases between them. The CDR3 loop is CASSQSHSAGSEAFF. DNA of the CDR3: TGTGCCAGCAGCCAATCCCATAGTGCGGGTAGTGAAGCTTTCTTT.

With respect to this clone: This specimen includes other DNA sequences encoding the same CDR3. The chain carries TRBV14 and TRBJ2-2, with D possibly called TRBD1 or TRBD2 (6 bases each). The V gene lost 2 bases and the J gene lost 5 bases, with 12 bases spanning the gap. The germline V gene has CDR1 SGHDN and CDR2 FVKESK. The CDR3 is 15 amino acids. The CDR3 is CASSQLTGRTGELFF. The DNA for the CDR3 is TGTGCCAGCAGCCAATTAACAGGGAGGACCGGGGAGCTGTTTTTT.

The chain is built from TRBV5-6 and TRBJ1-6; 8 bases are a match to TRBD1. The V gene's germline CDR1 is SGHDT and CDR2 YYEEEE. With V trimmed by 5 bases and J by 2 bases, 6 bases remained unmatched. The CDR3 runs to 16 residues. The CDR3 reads CASRLQGGPYNSPLHF. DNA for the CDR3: TGTGCCAGCAGATTACAGGGGGGACCCTATAATTCACCCCTCCACTTT.

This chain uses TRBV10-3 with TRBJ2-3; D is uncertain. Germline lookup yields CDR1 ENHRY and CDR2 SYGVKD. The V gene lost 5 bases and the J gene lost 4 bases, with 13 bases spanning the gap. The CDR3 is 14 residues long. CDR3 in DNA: TGTGCCATCAGTCCACGGGTTGGGGCAGATACGCAGTATTTT. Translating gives CAISPRVGADTQYF.

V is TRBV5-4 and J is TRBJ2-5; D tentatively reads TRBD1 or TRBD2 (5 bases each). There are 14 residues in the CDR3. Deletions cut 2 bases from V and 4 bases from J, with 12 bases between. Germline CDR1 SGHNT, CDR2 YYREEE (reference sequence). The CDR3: CASSLAGTGETQYF. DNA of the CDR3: TGTGCCAGCAGCTTAGCAGGGACCGGAGAGACCCAGTACTTC.

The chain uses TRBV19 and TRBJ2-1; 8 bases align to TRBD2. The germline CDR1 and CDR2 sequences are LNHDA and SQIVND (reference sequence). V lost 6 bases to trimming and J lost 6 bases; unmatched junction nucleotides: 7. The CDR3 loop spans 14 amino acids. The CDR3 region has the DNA TGTGCCAGTAGGAAGAGCGGGAGCTTCAATGAGCAGTTCTTC. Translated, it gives CASRKSGSFNEQFF.

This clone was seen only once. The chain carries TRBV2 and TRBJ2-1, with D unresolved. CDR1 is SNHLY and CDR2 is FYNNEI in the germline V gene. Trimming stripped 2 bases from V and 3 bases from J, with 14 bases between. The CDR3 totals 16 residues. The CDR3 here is CASSEIPSPNYNEQFF. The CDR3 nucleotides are TGTGCCAGCAGTGAAATTCCGAGCCCCAACTACAATGAGCAGTTCTTC. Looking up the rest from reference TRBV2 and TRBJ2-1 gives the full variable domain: EPEVTQTPSHQVTQMGQEVILRCVPISNHLYFYWYRQILGQKVEFLVSFYNNEISEKSEIFDDQFSVERPDGSNFTLKIRSTKLEDSAMYFCASSEIPSPNYNEQFFGPGTRLTVL.

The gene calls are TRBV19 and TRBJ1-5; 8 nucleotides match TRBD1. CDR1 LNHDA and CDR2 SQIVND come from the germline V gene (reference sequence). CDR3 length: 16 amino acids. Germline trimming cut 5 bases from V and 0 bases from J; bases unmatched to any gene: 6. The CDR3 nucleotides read TGTGCCAGTAGTCTATGGACAGGGCTTAGCAATCAGCCCCAGCATTTT. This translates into CASSLWTGLSNQPQHF.

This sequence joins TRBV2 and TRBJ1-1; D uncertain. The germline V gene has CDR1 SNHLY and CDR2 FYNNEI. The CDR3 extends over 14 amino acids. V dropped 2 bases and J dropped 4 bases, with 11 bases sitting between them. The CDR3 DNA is TGTGCCAGCAGTGAATCTTCAGGCCTCACTGAAGCTTTCTTT. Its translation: CASSESSGLTEAFF.